Listed here is a single T cell receptor beta chain. The repertoire was sequenced with immunoSEQ multiplex PCR; TCRdb's copy has only in-frame clones and lacks some. The sample holds over 90,000 clones, approximately 89% seen once. This specimen belongs to a study of blood T cell repertoires in COVID-19. The wider study: Collection of acute and convalescent COVID-19 samples took place in the United States, Italy and Spain. PBMCs, B-cell-depleted T cells, or T cells were the source of the cDNA or gDNA that made up the material.

This CDR3 is 13 amino acids long. Per germline, CDR1 MNHEY and CDR2 SVGEGT. Trimming shortened V by 3 bases and J by 10 bases, and 13 bases separated the two germline ends. This TCR derives from a woman older than 75 in a cohort sampled during active COVID-19. This chain joins TRBV6-2 or TRBV6-3 and TRBJ1-3, with unresolved D. The sample consisted of peripheral blood. CDR3 in amino acids: CASSYYIDWTIYF. The CDR3 DNA reads TGTGCCAGCAGTTATTACATCGATTGGACCATATATTTT.